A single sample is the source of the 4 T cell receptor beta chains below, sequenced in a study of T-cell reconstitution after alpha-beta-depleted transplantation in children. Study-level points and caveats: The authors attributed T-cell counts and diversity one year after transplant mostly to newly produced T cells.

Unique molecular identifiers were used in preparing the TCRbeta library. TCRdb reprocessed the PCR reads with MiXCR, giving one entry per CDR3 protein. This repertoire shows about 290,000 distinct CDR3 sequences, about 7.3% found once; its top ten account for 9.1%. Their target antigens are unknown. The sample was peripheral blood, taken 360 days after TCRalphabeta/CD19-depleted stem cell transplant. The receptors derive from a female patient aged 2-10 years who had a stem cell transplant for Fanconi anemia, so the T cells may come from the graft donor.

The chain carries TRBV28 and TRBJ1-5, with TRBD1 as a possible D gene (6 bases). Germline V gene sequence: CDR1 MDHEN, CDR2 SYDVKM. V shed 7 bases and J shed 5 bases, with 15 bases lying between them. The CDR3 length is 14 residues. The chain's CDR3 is CASIQQGLYQPQHF. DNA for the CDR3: TGTGCCAGCATTCAACAGGGACTTTATCAGCCCCAGCATTTT.

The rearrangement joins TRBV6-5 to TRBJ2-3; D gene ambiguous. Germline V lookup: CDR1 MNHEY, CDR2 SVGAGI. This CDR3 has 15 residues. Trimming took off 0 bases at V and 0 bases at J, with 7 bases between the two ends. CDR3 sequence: CASSYSKLSTDTQYF. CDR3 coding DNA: TGTGCCAGCAGTTACTCGAAACTTAGCACAGATACGCAGTATTTT.

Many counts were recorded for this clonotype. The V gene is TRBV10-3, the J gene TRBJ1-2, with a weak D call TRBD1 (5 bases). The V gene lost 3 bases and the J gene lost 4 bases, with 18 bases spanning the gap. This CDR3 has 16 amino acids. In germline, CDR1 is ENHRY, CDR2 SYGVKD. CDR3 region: CAISDFGRQHSYGYTF. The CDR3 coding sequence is TGTGCCATCAGTGACTTCGGAAGACAGCATTCCTATGGCTACACCTTC.

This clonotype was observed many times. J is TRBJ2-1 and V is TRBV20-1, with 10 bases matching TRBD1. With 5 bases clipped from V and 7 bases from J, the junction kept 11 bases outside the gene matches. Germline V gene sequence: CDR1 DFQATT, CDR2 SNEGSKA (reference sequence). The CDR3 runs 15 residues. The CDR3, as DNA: TGCAGTGCTCGACCCGGGACAGGGGTTTATAATGAGCAGTTCTTC. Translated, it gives CSARPGTGVYNEQFF.